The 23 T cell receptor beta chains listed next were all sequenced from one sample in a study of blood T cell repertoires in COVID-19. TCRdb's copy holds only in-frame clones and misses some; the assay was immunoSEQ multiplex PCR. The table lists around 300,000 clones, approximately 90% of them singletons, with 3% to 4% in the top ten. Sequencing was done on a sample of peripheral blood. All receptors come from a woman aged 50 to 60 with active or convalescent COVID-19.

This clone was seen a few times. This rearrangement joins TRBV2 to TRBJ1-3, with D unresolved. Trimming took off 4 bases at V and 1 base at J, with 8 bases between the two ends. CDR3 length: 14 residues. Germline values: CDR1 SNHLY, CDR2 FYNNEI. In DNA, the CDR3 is TGTGCCAGCAGTGTTCGGGGATCTGGAAACACCATATATTTT. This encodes CASSVRGSGNTIYF.

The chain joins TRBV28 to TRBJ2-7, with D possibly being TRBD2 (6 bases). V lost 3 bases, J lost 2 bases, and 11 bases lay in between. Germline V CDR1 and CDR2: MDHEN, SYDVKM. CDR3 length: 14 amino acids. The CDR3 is CASSLEGLTYEQYF. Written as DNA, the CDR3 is TGTGCCAGCAGTTTGGAGGGCCTCACCTACGAGCAGTACTTC.

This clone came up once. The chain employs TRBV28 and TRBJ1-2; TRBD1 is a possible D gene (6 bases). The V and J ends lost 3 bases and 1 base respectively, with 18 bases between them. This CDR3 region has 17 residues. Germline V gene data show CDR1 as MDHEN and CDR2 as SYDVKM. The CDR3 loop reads CASSFTPGATNNYGYTF. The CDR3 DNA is TGTGCCAGCAGTTTTACCCCAGGGGCCACGAATAACTATGGCTACACCTTC.

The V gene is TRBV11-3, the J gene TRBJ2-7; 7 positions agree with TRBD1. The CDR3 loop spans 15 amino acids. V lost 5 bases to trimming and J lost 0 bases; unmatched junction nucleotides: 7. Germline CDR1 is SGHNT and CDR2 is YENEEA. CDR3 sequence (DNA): TGTGCCAGCAGCCAAGGACAGGTACCCTCCTACGAGCAGTACTTC. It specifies CASSQGQVPSYEQYF.

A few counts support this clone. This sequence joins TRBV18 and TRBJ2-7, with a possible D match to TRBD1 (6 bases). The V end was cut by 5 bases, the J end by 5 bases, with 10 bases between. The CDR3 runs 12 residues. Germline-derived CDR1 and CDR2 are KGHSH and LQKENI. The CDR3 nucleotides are TGTGCCAGCTCAACAGGGTTCGACGAGCAGTACTTC. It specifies CASSTGFDEQYF.

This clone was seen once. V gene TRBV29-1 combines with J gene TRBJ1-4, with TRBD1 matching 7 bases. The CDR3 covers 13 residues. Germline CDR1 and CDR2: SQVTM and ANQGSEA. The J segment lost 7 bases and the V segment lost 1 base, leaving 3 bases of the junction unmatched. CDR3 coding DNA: TGCAGCGTTGAAGGAGGGGGCGGTGAAAAACTGTTTTTT. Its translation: CSVEGGGGEKLFF.

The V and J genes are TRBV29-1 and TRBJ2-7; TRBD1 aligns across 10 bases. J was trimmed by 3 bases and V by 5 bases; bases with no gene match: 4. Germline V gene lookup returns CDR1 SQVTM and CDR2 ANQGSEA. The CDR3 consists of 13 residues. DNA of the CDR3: TGCAGCGTTCCGACAGGGGGCGGCTACGAGCAGTACTTC. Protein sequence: CSVPTGGGYEQYF.

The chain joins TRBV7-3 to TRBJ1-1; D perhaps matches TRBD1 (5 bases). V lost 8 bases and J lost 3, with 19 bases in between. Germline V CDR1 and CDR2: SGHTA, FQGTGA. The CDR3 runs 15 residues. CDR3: CASFLPRGWDTEAFF. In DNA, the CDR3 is TGTGCCAGCTTTTTGCCAAGGGGTTGGGACACTGAAGCTTTCTTT.

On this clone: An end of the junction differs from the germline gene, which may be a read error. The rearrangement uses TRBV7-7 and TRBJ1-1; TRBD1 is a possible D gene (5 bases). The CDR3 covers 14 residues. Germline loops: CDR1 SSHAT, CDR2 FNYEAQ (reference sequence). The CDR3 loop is CASSPTALNTEAFF. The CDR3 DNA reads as TGTGCTAGCAGCCCGACAGCTTTGAACACTGAAGCTTTCTTT.

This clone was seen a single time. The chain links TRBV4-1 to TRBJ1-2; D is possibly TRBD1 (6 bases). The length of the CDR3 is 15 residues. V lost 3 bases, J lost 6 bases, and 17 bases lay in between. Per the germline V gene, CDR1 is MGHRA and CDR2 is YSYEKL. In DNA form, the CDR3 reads TGCGCCAGCAGCCAGGCGGACAGCTACTCCCATGGCTACACCTTC. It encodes CASSQADSYSHGYTF.

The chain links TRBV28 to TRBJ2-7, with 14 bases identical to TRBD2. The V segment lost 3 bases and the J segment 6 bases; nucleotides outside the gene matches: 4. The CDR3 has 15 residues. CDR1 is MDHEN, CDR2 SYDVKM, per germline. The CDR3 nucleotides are TGTGCCAGCAGTTTCCCGGGACTAGCGGGAGTCGAGCAGTACTTC. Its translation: CASSFPGLAGVEQYF.

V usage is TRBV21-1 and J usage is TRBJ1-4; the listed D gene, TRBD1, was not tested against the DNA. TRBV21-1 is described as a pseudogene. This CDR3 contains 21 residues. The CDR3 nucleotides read TGTGCCAGCAGCCCCCGCACTCCCACAGGGGGCTTTAGTGGCACTAATGAAAAACTGTTTTTT. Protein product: CASSPRTPTGGFSGTNEKLFF.

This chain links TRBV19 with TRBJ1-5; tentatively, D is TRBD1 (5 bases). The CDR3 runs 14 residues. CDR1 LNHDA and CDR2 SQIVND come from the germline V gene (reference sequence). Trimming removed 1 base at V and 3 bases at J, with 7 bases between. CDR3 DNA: TGTGCCAGTAGTATAGTGGGGCCCAATCAGCCCCAGCATTTT. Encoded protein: CASSIVGPNQPQHF.

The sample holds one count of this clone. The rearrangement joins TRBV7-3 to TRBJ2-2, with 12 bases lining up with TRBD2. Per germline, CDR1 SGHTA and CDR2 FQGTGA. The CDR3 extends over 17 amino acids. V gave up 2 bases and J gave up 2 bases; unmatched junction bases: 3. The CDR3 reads CASSLASGRGNTGELFF. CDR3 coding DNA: TGTGCCAGCAGCTTAGCTAGCGGGAGGGGAAACACCGGGGAGCTGTTTTTT.

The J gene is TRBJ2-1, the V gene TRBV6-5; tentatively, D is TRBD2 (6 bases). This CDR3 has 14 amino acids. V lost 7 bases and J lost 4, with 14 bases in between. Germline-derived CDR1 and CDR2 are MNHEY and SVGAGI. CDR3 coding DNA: TGTGCCAGCAATGGAGGGACGAAGTACAATGAGCAGTTCTTC. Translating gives CASNGGTKYNEQFF.

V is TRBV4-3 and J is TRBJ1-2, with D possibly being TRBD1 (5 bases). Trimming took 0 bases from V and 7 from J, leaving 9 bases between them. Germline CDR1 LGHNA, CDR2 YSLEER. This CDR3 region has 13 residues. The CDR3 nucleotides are TGCGCCAGCAGCCAAGACCTAACAGGTGGCTACACCTTC. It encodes CASSQDLTGGYTF.

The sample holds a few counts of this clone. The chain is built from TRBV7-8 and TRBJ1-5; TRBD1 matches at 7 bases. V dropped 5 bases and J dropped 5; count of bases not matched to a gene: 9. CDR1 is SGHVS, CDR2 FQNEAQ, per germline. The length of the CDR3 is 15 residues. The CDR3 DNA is TGTGCCAGCAGCGCACTGACAGGGCGCGATCAGCCCCAGCATTTT. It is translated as CASSALTGRDQPQHF.

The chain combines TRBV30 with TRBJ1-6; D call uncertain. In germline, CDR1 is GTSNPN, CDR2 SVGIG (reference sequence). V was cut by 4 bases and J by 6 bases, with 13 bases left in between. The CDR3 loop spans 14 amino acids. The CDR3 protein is CAWIHGEFNSPLHF. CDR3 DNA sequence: TGTGCCTGGATCCACGGGGAGTTTAATTCACCCCTCCACTTT.

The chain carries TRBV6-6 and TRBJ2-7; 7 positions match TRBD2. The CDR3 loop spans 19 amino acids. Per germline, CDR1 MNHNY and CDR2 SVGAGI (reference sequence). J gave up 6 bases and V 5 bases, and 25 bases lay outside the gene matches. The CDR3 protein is CASSLTSRPRARTGGEQYF. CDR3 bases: TGTGCCAGCAGTCTAACATCCCGGCCCCGCGCCCGAACGGGAGGCGAGCAGTACTTC.

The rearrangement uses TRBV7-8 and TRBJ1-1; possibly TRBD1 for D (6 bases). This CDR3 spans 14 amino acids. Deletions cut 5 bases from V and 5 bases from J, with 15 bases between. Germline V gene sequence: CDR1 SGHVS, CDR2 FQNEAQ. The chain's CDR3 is CASSPRGRGTEAFF. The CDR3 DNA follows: TGTGCCAGCAGCCCCCGAGGGAGGGGGACTGAAGCTTTCTTT.

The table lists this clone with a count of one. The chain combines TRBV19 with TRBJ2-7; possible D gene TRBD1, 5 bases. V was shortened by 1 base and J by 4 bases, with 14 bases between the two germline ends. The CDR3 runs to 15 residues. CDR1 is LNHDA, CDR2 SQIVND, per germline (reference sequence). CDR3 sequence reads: CASSIGTPAPYEQYF. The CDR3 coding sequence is TGTGCCAGTAGTATAGGGACACCAGCCCCGTACGAGCAGTACTTC.

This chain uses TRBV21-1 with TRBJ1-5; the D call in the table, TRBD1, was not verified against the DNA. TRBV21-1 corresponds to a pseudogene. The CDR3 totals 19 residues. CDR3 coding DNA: TGTGCCAGCAGCAAAGGGGGGTGGCGGGACAGGGAAAGAGGTCAGCCCCAGCATTTT. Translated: CASSKGGWRDRERGQPQHF.

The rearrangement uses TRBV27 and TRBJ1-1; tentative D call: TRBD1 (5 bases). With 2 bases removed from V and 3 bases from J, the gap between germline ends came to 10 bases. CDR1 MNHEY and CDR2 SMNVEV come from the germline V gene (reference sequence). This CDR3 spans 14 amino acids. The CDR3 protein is CASSLIKGDTEAFF. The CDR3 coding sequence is TGTGCCAGCAGTTTAATTAAAGGGGACACTGAAGCTTTCTTT.